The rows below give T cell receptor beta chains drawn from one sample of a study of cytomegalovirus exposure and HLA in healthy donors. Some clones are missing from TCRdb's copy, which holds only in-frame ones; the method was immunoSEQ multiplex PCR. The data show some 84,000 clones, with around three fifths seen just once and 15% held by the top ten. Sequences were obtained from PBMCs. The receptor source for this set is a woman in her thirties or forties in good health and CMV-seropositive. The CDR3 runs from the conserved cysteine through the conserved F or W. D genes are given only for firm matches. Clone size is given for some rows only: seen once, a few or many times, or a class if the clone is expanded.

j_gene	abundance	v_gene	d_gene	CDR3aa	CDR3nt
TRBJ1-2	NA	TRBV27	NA	CASRRSGDGYTF	TGTGCCAGCAGGAGATCAGGGGATGGCTACACCTTC
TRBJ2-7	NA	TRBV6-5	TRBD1	CASSYWHRDRGPEQYF	TGTGCCAGCAGTTATTGGCACCGGGACAGGGGGCCCGAGCAGTACTTC
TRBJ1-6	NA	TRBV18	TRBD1	CASSPPGGQGFSPLHF	TGTGCCAGCTCACCACCGGGGGGACAGGGGTTTTCACCCCTCCACTTT
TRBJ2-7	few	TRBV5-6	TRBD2	CASSLGLAIYGDEQYF	TGTGCCAGCAGCTTGGGACTAGCAATTTACGGAGACGAGCAGTACTTC
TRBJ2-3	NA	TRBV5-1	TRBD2	CASSLGLADADTQYF	TGCGCCAGCAGCTTGGGACTAGCGGACGCAGATACGCAGTATTTT
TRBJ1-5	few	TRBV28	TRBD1	CASSPQTGGNQPQHF	TGTGCCAGCAGTCCCCAGACAGGGGGCAATCAGCCCCAGCATTTT
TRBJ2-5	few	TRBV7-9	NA	CASSRHTETQYF	TGTGCCAGCAGCCGACACACGGAGACCCAGTACTTC
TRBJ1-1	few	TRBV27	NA	CASSLGTSRTEAFF	TGTGCCAGCAGTTTAGGGACATCTCGGACTGAAGCTTTCTTT
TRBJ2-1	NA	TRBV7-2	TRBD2	CASSPTLLAGNEQFF	TGTGCCAGCAGCCCCACCCTGCTAGCGGGGAATGAGCAGTTCTTC
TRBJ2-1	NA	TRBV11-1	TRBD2	CASSLTAGERNEQFF	TGTGCCAGCAGCTTAACAGCGGGAGAGCGCAATGAGCAGTTCTTC
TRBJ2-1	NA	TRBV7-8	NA	CASSSDYYNEQFF	TGTGCCAGCAGCTCCGACTATTACAATGAGCAGTTCTTC
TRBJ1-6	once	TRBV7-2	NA	CASSSAAGGAPYNSPLHF	TGTGCCAGCAGCTCGGCGGCGGGAGGGGCTCCCTATAATTCACCCCTCCACTTT
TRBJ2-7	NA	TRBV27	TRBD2	CASRALAGNSYEQYF	TGTGCCAGCAGAGCCCTAGCGGGTAACTCCTACGAGCAGTACTTC
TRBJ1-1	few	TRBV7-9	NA	CASSSPGGQSQAFF	TGTGCCAGCAGTTCCCCGGGAGGCCAAAGCCAAGCTTTCTTT
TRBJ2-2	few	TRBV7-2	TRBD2	CASSLVAGGPGGGELFF	TGTGCCAGCAGCTTAGTGGCGGGAGGGCCCGGGGGCGGGGAGCTGTTTTTT
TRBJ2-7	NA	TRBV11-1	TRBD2	CASSSPSGTGSYEQYF	TGTGCCAGCAGCTCCCCTAGCGGAACCGGCTCCTACGAGCAGTACTTC
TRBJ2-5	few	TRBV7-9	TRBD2	CVTSWQGGDQETQYF	TGTGTGACGTCCTGGCAGGGAGGGGACCAAGAGACCCAGTACTTC
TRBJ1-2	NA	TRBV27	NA	CASTPDRNYGYTF	TGTGCCAGCACTCCCGACAGGAACTATGGCTACACCTTC
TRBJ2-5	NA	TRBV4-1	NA	CASSQDQPGQETQYF	TGTGCCAGCAGCCAAGATCAGCCAGGACAAGAGACCCAGTACTTC
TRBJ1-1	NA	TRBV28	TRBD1	CASSSWTGGSPEAFF	TGTGCCAGCAGTTCCTGGACAGGGGGCTCCCCTGAAGCTTTCTTT
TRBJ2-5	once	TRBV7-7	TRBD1	CASSPGGQETQYF	TGTGCCAGCAGCCCAGGGGGTCAAGAGACCCAGTACTTC
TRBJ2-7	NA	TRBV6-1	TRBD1	CASTMTGARSEQYF	TGTGCCAGCACTATGACAGGGGCTAGGAGCGAGCAGTACTTC
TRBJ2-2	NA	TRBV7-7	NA	CASSSVPNTGELFF	TGTGCCAGCAGCTCGGTTCCGAACACCGGGGAGCTGTTTTTT
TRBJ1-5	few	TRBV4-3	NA	CASSQDEKQHF	TGCGCCAGCAGCCAAGATGAGAAGCAGCATTTT
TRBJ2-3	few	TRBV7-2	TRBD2	CASSLQRGSPYTDTQYF	TGTGCCAGCAGCCTCCAGCGCGGGAGTCCCTACACAGATACGCAGTATTTT
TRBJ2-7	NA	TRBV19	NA	CASSIQGRSYEQYF	TGTGCCAGTAGTATTCAGGGGCGCTCCTACGAGCAGTACTTC
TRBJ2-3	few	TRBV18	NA	CASVAEWGSDTQYF	TGTGCCAGTGTAGCGGAGTGGGGGTCAGATACGCAGTATTTT
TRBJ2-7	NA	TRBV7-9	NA	CASSPLDSYEQYF	TGTGCCAGCAGCCCCCTAGACTCCTACGAGCAGTACTTC
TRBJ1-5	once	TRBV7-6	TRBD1	CASSQGQGGNQPQHF	TGTGCCAGCAGCCAGGGACAGGGGGGCAATCAGCCCCAGCATTTT
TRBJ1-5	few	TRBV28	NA	CASSPTGWKNSNQPQHF	TGTGCCAGCAGTCCCACAGGGTGGAAAAATAGCAATCAGCCCCAGCATTTT
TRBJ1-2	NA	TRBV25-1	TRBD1	CASSDTTGVGGYTF	TGTGCCAGCAGTGACACGACAGGGGTGGGCGGCTACACCTTC
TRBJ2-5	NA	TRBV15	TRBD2	CATSRDQRGQETQYF	TGTGCCACCAGCAGAGACCAGCGGGGGCAAGAGACCCAGTACTTC
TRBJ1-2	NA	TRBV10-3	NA	CAISEQASQGYTF	TGTGCCATCAGTGAGCAGGCTTCTCAGGGCTACACCTTC
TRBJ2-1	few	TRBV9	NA	CASSVVSSSNEQFF	TGTGCCAGCAGCGTAGTCTCTAGCAGCAATGAGCAGTTCTTC
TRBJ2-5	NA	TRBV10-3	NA	CAISYGQYQETQYF	TGTGCCATCAGCTACGGACAGTACCAAGAGACCCAGTACTTC
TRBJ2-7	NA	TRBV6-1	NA	CASSDYRREQYF	TGTGCCAGCAGTGATTATCGGCGGGAGCAGTACTTC
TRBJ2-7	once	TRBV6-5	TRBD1	CASSYSDRGSYEQYF	TGTGCCAGCAGTTACTCGGACAGGGGCTCCTACGAGCAGTACTTC
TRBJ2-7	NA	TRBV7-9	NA	CASSLDFYEQYF	TGTGCCAGCAGCTTAGACTTCTACGAGCAGTACTTC
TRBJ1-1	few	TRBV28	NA	CASSSIGTPLNTEAFF	TGTGCCAGCAGTTCGATCGGGACACCCCTGAACACTGAAGCTTTCTTT
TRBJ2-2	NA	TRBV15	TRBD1	CATSNGQVVTGELFF	TGTGCCACCAGCAACGGACAGGTGGTCACCGGGGAGCTGTTTTTT